This T cell receptor beta chain was retrieved from a study of T cells in tumors after PD-1 blockade. At the level of the study: Patients had no prior checkpoint blockade, systemic immunosuppressants, or anti-cancer therapy within 4 weeks. Daily vismodegib 150 mg continued in a subset of anti-PD-1-treated patients. Mean per blood sample: some 100,000 templates (about 24,000-280,000), 36,536 unique clonotypes.

This clone was picked up a small number of times. The assay was immunoSEQ multiplex PCR, and TCRdb's table has in-frame clones only and misses some. The sample consists of roughly 59,000 clones, around three quarters of them appearing once. Germline V gene lookup returns CDR1 MGHDK and CDR2 SYGVNS. This CDR3 region has 17 residues. V lost 4 bases and J lost 6; bases outside the gene matches: 11. The specimen comprised PBMCs, sampled before anti-PD-1 treatment. The TCR sequence derives from a human donor with basal cell carcinoma. The chain couples TRBV25-1 to TRBJ2-2, with 10 positions matching TRBD1. As DNA, the CDR3 is TGTGCCAGCAGTGGAACCCTCGGGACAGGGGTCTCCGGGGAGCTGTTTTTT. Its translation: CASSGTLGTGVSGELFF. Complete variable domain (other parts from reference TRBV25-1 and TRBJ2-2): EADIYQTPRYLVIGTGKKITLECSQTMGHDKMYWYQQDPGMELHLIHYSYGVNSTEKGDLSSESTVSRIRTEHFPLTLESARPSHTSQYLCASSGTLGTGVSGELFFGEGSRLTVL.